The entry below describes one T cell receptor (beta chain). The method was immunoSEQ multiplex PCR; TCRdb's version includes in-frame clones alone and lacks a portion of them. This sample has approximately 69,000 clones, with more than 70% found just once. The data derive from a study of control samples from healthy donors and cancer patients. The CDR3 runs 16 residues. Per germline, CDR1 SGHAT and CDR2 FQNNGV. The V gene lost 4 bases and the J gene lost 0 bases, with 10 bases spanning the gap. Sequencing was carried out using PBMCs. This clonotype was sampled from a man aged 55-75 years with colorectal cancer. The chain has TRBV11-2 and TRBJ2-6; D call uncertain. The CDR3 protein is CASSSRRSSGANVLTF. The DNA for the CDR3 is TGTGCCAGCAGCTCTCGCAGAAGCTCTGGGGCCAACGTCCTGACTTTC.